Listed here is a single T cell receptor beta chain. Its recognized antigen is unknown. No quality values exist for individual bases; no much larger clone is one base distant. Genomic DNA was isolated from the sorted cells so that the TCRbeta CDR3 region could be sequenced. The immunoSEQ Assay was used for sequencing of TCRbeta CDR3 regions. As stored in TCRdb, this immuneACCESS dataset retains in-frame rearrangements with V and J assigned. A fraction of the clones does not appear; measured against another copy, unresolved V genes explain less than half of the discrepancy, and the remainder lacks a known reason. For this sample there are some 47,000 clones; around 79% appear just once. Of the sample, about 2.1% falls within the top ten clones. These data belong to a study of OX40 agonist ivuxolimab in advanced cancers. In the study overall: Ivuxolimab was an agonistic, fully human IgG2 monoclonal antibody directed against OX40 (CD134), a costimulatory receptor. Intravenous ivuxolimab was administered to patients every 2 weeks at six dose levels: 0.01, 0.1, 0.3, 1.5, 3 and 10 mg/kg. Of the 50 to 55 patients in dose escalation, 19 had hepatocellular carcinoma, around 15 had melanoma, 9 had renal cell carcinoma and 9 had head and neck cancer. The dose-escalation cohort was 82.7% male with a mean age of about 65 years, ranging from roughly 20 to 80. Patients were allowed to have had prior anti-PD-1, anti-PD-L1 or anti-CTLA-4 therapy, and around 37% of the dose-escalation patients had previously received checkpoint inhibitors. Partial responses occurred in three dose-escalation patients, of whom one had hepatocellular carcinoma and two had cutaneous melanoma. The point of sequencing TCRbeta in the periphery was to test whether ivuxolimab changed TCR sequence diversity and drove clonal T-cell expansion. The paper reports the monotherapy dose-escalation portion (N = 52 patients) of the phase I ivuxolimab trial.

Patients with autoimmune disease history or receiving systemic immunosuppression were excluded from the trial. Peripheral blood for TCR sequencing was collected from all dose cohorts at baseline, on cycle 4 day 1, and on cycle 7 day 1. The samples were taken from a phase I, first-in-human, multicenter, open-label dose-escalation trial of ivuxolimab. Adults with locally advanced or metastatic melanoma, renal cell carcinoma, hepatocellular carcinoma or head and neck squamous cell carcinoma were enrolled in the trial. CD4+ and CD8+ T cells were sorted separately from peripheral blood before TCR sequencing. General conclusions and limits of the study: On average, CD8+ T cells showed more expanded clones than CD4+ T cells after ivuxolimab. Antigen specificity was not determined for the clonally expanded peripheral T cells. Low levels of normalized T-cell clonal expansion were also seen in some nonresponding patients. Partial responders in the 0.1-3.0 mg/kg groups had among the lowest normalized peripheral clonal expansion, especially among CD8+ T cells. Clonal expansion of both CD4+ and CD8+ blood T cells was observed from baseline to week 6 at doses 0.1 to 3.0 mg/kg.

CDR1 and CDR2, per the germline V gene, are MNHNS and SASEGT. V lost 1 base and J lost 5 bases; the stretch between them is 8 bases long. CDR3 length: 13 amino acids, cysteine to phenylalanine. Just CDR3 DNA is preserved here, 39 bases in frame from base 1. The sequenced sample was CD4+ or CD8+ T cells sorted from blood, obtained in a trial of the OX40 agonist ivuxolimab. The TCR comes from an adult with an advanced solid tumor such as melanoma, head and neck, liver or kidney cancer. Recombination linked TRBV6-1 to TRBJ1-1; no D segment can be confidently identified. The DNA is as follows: TGTGCCAGCAGTGAAGTTGAAAAGACTGAAGCTTTCTTT. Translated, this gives CASSEVEKTEAFF.